This T cell receptor (beta chain) was documented in a study of blood T cell repertoires in COVID-19. Looking at the study overall: The origin of the acute and convalescent COVID-19 samples was the United States, Italy and Spain. PBMCs, B-cell-depleted T cells, or T cells were the source of the cDNA or gDNA that made up the material.

Authors' methods: Scientists estimated how many nucleated cells there were by amplifying reference gene primers. The method was immunoSEQ multiplex PCR; TCRdb's version includes in-frame clones alone and lacks a portion of them. V and J calls and clone size are those listed in that table; D and trimming were worked out from the DNA. The table records around 250,000 clones, roughly 88% of them present only once. In this sample, this clone turned up a few times. CDR3 size: 15 residues. Germline-derived CDR1 and CDR2 are MNHEY and SVGAGI. V lost 3 bases to trimming and J lost 6 bases; unmatched junction nucleotides: 10.

Sample: peripheral blood. The receptor was derived from a man aged 80 or over with acute or convalescent COVID-19. This sequence joins TRBV6-5 and TRBJ2-7; 8 nucleotides align to TRBD1. The CDR3 sequence: CASSYRGQAGSEQYF. The CDR3 nucleotides read TGTGCCAGCAGTTATCGGGGACAGGCGGGGTCCGAGCAGTACTTC.